Listed below are T cell receptor beta chains from one sample, sequenced in a study of T-cell memory formation after mild COVID-19. MiXCR was run by TCRdb on the 5' RACE reads, yielding one entry per CDR3 protein. The sample holds approximately 350,000 distinct CDR3 sequences, over 10% seen once. The sample consisted of PBMCs or a T cell subset sorted from them (not recorded which). The receptors were sampled from a young man who had mild COVID-19 (a few samples of this study predate the infection). Cell type and time point are not known. CDR3s include the opening cysteine and the closing phenylalanine or tryptophan. The D gene is left open where the match is weak. Only some rows state a clone size, as once, few, many or a class for expanded clones.

many	TRBV12-3/TRBV12-4	TRBJ2-3	NA	TGTGCCAGCAGTCGGGTCACAGATACGCAGTATTTT	CASSRVTDTQYF
many	TRBV24-1	TRBJ2-2	NA	TGTGCCACCAGTGACGGGGGAAACACCGGGGAGCTGTTTTTT	CATSDGGNTGELFF
NA	TRBV5-1	TRBJ2-1	TRBD2	TGCGCCAGCAGCTCCCGCCCCCCCCTAGCGGCTGCAAGAGAGCAGTTCTTC	CASSSRPPLAAAREQFF
few	TRBV6-1	TRBJ2-3	NA	TGTGCCAGCAGGCCGGCTGAGGACAGAGTCACAGATACGCAGTATTTT	CASRPAEDRVTDTQYF
NA	TRBV20-1	TRBJ1-4	NA	TGCAGTGCTAGAGATTGGGGCAGGGCGGGGGAGAAACTGTTTTTT	CSARDWGRAGEKLFF
NA	TRBV11-2	TRBJ2-7	NA	TGTGCCAGCAGCTTCCTAAACGAGCAGTACTTC	CASSFLNEQYF
few	TRBV20-1	TRBJ1-3	NA	TGCAGTGCTAGAGATCTGCGACGGAACTCTGGAAACACCATATATTTT	CSARDLRRNSGNTIYF
NA	TRBV20-1	TRBJ1-6	NA	TGCAGTGCCAGAAAGGGATTTAATTCACCCCTCCACTTT	CSARKGFNSPLHF
few	TRBV4-2	TRBJ2-5	TRBD2	TGTGCCAGCAGTCGAGTGGGCCTCGGGGGGGCCCCGGAGACCCAGTACTTC	CASSRVGLGGAPETQYF
NA	TRBV3-1	TRBJ1-1	NA	TGTGCCAGCAGCCAAGTACAGGGCGGCACTGAAGCTTTCTTT	CASSQVQGGTEAFF
NA	TRBV7-8	TRBJ1-1	NA	TGTGCCAGCAGCCCCTGGTCGGGCACTGAAGCTTTCTTT	CASSPWSGTEAFF
many	TRBV6-5	TRBJ2-1	NA	TGTGCCAGCAGTTACTTGGACGGATTTGAGCAGTTCTTC	CASSYLDGFEQFF
NA	TRBV4-3	TRBJ2-4	NA	TGCGCCAGCAGCCAAGATACAGGAGGCATTCAGTACTTC	CASSQDTGGIQYF
NA	TRBV9	TRBJ2-3	TRBD1	TGTGCCAGCAGCGTAGCTACAGGGGGCGAAACAGATACGCAGTATTTT	CASSVATGGETDTQYF
NA	TRBV5-1	TRBJ2-1	TRBD1	TGCGCCAGCAGGGGCCCGGGACAGGTGAGCTCCTACAATGAGCAGTTCTTC	CASRGPGQVSSYNEQFF
many	TRBV2	TRBJ2-1	NA	TGTGCTATGATTGCCGGGTCTCTTAACAACAATGAGCAGTTCTTC	CAMIAGSLNNNEQFF
many	TRBV5-1	TRBJ2-3	NA	TGCGCCAGCAGCCATAGTAATTCTGCAGATACGCAGTATTTT	CASSHSNSADTQYF
few	TRBV7-2	TRBJ1-3	NA	TGTGCCAGCAGGGTGGGTTCAGACTCTGGAAACACCATATATTTT	CASRVGSDSGNTIYF
few	TRBV6-6	TRBJ2-7	NA	TGTGCCAGCCCCCGACCCGAGCAGTACTTC	CASPRPEQYF
NA	TRBV4-1	TRBJ2-7	NA	TGCGCCAGCAGCCGACTGGGAGGGGGAAAGGACGAGCAGTACTTC	CASSRLGGGKDEQYF
few	TRBV7-9	TRBJ1-1	NA	TGTGCCAGCAGCCCGATCGTCAGGGGCATCACTGAAGCTTTCTTT	CASSPIVRGITEAFF
NA	TRBV5-1	TRBJ1-4	TRBD1	TGCGCCAGCAGCTTGCAGGGGGTTTCTGTGACTAATGAAAAACTGTTTTTT	CASSLQGVSVTNEKLFF
NA	TRBV6-2/TRBV6-3	TRBJ2-3	NA	TGTGCCAGCAACCCTTGGGGAGGCCCAGATACGCAGTATTTT	CASNPWGGPDTQYF
many	TRBV20-1	TRBJ2-3	TRBD2	TGCAGTGCTCCCCCTTCTAGCGGGGGGGGAGATACGCAGTATTTT	CSAPPSSGGGDTQYF